Shown below are 27 T cell receptor beta chains from a single sample sequenced in a study of cytomegalovirus exposure and HLA in healthy donors. Generated by immunoSEQ multiplex PCR, the TCRdb table keeps only in-frame clones and is missing some. The sample carries around 130,000 clones, roughly 86% recorded once. The sequenced sample was PBMCs. These receptors all stem from a man aged 25 to 40 in good health and CMV-seronegative.

The V call is TRBV7-9, the J call TRBJ2-7; D unresolved. The germline CDR1 and CDR2 sequences are SEHNR and FQNEAQ (reference sequence). CDR3 length equals 12 residues. The V gene lost 2 bases and the J gene lost 4 bases, with 6 bases spanning the gap. The CDR3 nucleotides read TGTGCCAGCAGCTTATTAGATTACGAGCAGTACTTC. Encoded protein: CASSLLDYEQYF.

The chain combines TRBV6-5 with TRBJ1-4, with TRBD1 matching over 11 bases. This CDR3 contains 14 residues. V shed 6 bases and J 8 bases; nucleotides not matched to a gene: 5. CDR1 is MNHEY and CDR2 is SVGAGI in the germline V gene. The CDR3 DNA sequence: TGTGCCAGCAGCCCCTGGGACAGGGGGGAAAAACTGTTTTTT. This codes for CASSPWDRGEKLFF.

The V and J genes are TRBV10-3 and TRBJ1-2; no reliable D call. Trimming left V 0 bases short and J 8 bases short, with 10 bases between. Germline-derived CDR1 and CDR2 are ENHRY and SYGVKD. The CDR3 totals 13 residues. CDR3: CAISESKASGYTF. DNA of the CDR3: TGTGCCATCAGTGAGTCGAAAGCCTCGGGCTACACCTTC.

This clone was seen only a few times. The chain is built from TRBV11-3 and TRBJ2-7; the D gene is possibly TRBD2 (6 bases). Trimming removed 3 bases from V and 4 bases from J, with 10 bases in between. The CDR3 covers 13 residues. In germline, CDR1 is SGHNT, CDR2 YENEEA. The DNA of the CDR3 is TGTGCCAGCAGCTTGCGGGGCGAGTACGAGCAGTACTTC. Protein sequence: CASSLRGEYEQYF.

The chain links TRBV6-5 to TRBJ1-3, with D hard to call. V lost 6 bases to trimming and J lost 4 bases, with 16 bases between them. Germline values: CDR1 MNHEY, CDR2 SVGAGI. This CDR3 has 15 residues. CDR3 sequence: CASSLGSARGNTIYF. CDR3 bases: TGTGCCAGCAGCCTAGGATCGGCGAGGGGAAACACCATATATTTT.

With regard to this clone: Other DNA sequences from this sample encode an identical CDR3 as well. The V gene is TRBV14, the J gene TRBJ1-2; no clear D gene. Per germline, CDR1 SGHDN and CDR2 FVKESK. The CDR3 is 13 amino acids. V was trimmed by 0 bases and J by 4 bases, leaving 6 bases between them. CDR3 bases: TGTGCCAGCAGCCAAGACCACAGCTATGGCTACACCTTC. Translation gives CASSQDHSYGYTF.

CDR3 DNA: TGTGCCAGCAGGACAGGGCCGCTTAATTCACCCCTCCACTTT. Translated: CASRTGPLNSPLHF. The chain joins TRBV7-8 to TRBJ1-6, with 7 bases aligning to TRBD1. J gave up 6 bases and V 6 bases, and 5 bases lay outside the gene matches. This CDR3 contains 14 residues. Germline V CDR1 and CDR2: SGHVS, FQNEAQ. Combining the CDR3 with reference TRBV7-8 and TRBJ1-6 gives the whole variable domain GAGVSQSPRYKVAKRGQDVALRCDPISGHVSLFWYQQALGQGPEFLTYFQNEAQLDKSGLPSDRFFAERPEGSVSTLKIQRTQQEDSAVYLCASRTGPLNSPLHFGNGTRLTVT.

The chain recombines TRBV28 with TRBJ1-4; a possible D gene is TRBD1 (5 bases). Trimming removed 6 bases at V and 8 bases at J, with 19 bases between. CDR1 is MDHEN, CDR2 SYDVKM, per germline. This CDR3 is 15 amino acids long. The CDR3 region has the DNA TGTGCCAGCAGCATCTCAACCCAGGGAAAGGAAAAACTGTTTTTT. Translation: CASSISTQGKEKLFF.

This chain uses TRBV12-5 with TRBJ1-1, with D possibly matching TRBD1 (6 bases). This CDR3 is 16 amino acids long. Germline CDR1 LGHNT, CDR2 FRNRAP. V lost 0 bases and J lost 1, with 12 bases in between. CDR3 in amino acids: CASGLVQGQPNTEAFF. CDR3 DNA: TGTGCTAGTGGTTTGGTACAAGGACAGCCGAACACTGAAGCTTTCTTT.

The chain recombines TRBV5-4 with TRBJ2-7; D remains ambiguous. Per the germline V gene, CDR1 is SGHNT and CDR2 is YYREEE (reference sequence). The CDR3 has 13 amino acids. V shed 2 bases and J shed 3 bases, with 9 bases lying between them. The CDR3 spells CASSFYRRYEQYF. CDR3 DNA: TGTGCCAGCAGCTTCTACAGACGCTACGAGCAGTACTTC.

The rearrangement uses TRBV4-1 and TRBJ2-5; TRBD2 matches 10 bases. V lost 1 base and J lost 3; bases outside the gene matches: 8. Germline V CDR1 and CDR2: MGHRA, YSYEKL. The length of the CDR3 is 17 residues. The CDR3 region is CASSQASTSGSEETQYF. CDR3 coding DNA: TGCGCCAGCAGCCAAGCGTCGACTAGCGGGTCCGAAGAGACCCAGTACTTC.

The chain has TRBV5-1 and TRBJ2-3; 9 bases agree with TRBD1. The germline V gene encodes CDR1 SGHRS and CDR2 YFSETQ. This CDR3 contains 14 residues. With V trimmed by 2 bases and J by 6 bases, 4 bases remained unmatched. As DNA, the CDR3 is TGCGCCAGCAGCTTTTACAGGGGGCGGGATACGCAGTATTTT. Its translation is CASSFYRGRDTQYF.

J is TRBJ2-5 and V is TRBV18; D is ambiguous. Deletions cut 2 bases from V and 4 bases from J, with 17 bases between. The CDR3 length is 16 residues. CDR1 KGHSH and CDR2 LQKENI come from the germline V gene. The DNA of the CDR3 is TGTGCCAGCTCACCAGTGGCAGACCGCCGGAGAGAGACCCAGTACTTC. This sequence encodes CASSPVADRRRETQYF.

V usage is TRBV7-2 and J usage is TRBJ1-4, with 9 bases identical to TRBD1. Germline assignment: CDR1 SGHTA and CDR2 FQGNSA. After removal of 2 bases from V and 5 bases from J, the junction contained 9 bases not matched to a gene. The CDR3 length is 17 residues. The CDR3 sequence: CASSLPLQGARNEKLFF. The CDR3 DNA reads as TGTGCCAGCAGCTTACCTTTACAGGGGGCGAGAAATGAAAAACTGTTTTTT.

V and J are TRBV19 and TRBJ1-5; no definite D call. The V gene lost 3 bases and the J gene lost 6 bases, with 18 bases spanning the gap. The CDR3 covers 16 residues. CDR1 is LNHDA, CDR2 SQIVND, per germline (reference sequence). The CDR3: CASSIDGSLGSQPQHF. CDR3 in DNA: TGTGCCAGTAGTATCGACGGCAGCTTAGGGAGTCAGCCCCAGCATTTT. The complete variable domain, with remaining parts taken from reference TRBV19 and TRBJ1-5, reads DGGITQSPKYLFRKEGQNVTLSCEQNLNHDAMYWYRQDPGQGLRLIYYSQIVNDFQKGDIAEGYSVSREKKESFPLTVTSAQKNPTAFYLCASSIDGSLGSQPQHFGDGTRLSIL.

The CDR3 here is CASSLRQGTYEQYF. CDR3 in DNA: TGCGCCAGCAGCCTCCGACAGGGGACGTACGAGCAGTACTTC. The V and J genes are TRBV5-1 and TRBJ2-7; 8 positions match TRBD1. J gave up 4 bases and V 4 bases, and 7 bases lay outside the gene matches. This CDR3 is built from 14 residues. The V gene's germline CDR1 is SGHRS and CDR2 YFSETQ.

This sequence joins TRBV19 and TRBJ1-5, with D possibly being TRBD1 (5 bases). Germline CDR1 and CDR2: LNHDA and SQIVND (reference sequence). This CDR3 comprises 16 residues. V was trimmed by 3 bases and J by 1 base, leaving 13 bases between them. The CDR3 sequence: CASSIGGDGSNQPQHF. In DNA form, the CDR3 reads TGTGCCAGTAGTATCGGGGGGGACGGGAGCAATCAGCCCCAGCATTTT.

The rearrangement uses TRBV11-2 and TRBJ2-7, with 9 bases fitting TRBD1. The CDR3 contains 13 residues. Germline CDR1 is SGHAT and CDR2 is FQNNGV. The V segment lost 8 bases and the J segment 5 bases; nucleotides outside the gene matches: 7. CDR3 loop: CASLGTGIHEQYF. In DNA, the CDR3 is TGTGCCAGCTTAGGGACAGGGATCCACGAGCAGTACTTC.

The V and J genes are TRBV18 and TRBJ2-5, with TRBD2 matching over 7 bases. Per the germline V gene, CDR1 is KGHSH and CDR2 is LQKENI. The ends lost 6 bases at V and 4 bases at J; junction bases unmatched: 11. The CDR3 contains 15 residues. CDR3 sequence: CASSLRTRKAETQYF. CDR3 bases: TGTGCCAGCTCTCTGAGGACTAGAAAGGCAGAGACCCAGTACTTC.

The J gene is TRBJ2-2, the V gene TRBV7-9, with D possibly being TRBD1 (6 bases). Germline V gene sequence: CDR1 SEHNR, CDR2 FQNEAQ (reference sequence). This CDR3 spans 15 amino acids. V shed 1 base and J shed 5 bases, with 11 bases lying between them. In DNA, the CDR3 is TGTGCCAGCAGCTTAGGGGACACCCGGACCGGGGAGCTGTTTTTT. Translating gives CASSLGDTRTGELFF.

The chain employs TRBV4-2 and TRBJ2-1; perhaps TRBD2 as D (6 bases). V gave up 0 bases and J gave up 7 bases, with 19 bases separating them. CDR1 and CDR2 (germline): LGHNA, YNFKEQ. The CDR3 sequence is 17 residues long. CDR3 residues: CASSQDSLAGRRNEQFF. The CDR3 DNA sequence: TGTGCCAGCAGCCAAGATTCGCTGGCGGGGCGAAGAAATGAGCAGTTCTTC.

The V and J genes are TRBV2 and TRBJ1-2; a possible D gene is TRBD1 (5 bases). CDR1 SNHLY and CDR2 FYNNEI come from the germline V gene. V lost 4 bases and J 4 bases, leaving 13 bases between the germline ends. The CDR3 runs 14 residues. CDR3 nucleotides: TGTGCCAGCAGTGGGGGCAGACCAGCCTATGGCTACACCTTC. It encodes CASSGGRPAYGYTF.

About this clone itself: Other DNA variants within this sample encode the same CDR3. The genes are TRBV7-9 and TRBJ2-3; 16 nucleotides agree with TRBD2. Germline loops: CDR1 SEHNR, CDR2 FQNEAQ (reference sequence). This CDR3 is built from 17 residues. The ends lost 4 bases at V and 3 bases at J; junction bases unmatched: 4. The CDR3 DNA follows: TGTGCCAGCAGCTCGGGACTAGCGGGGGGGCGGACAGATACGCAGTATTTT. This encodes CASSSGLAGGRTDTQYF.

V is TRBV10-3 and J is TRBJ1-2, with TRBD1 identical over 8 bases. This CDR3 region has 13 residues. CDR1 and CDR2 from the germline V gene are ENHRY and SYGVKD. The trim removed 10 bases at V and 2 bases at J, leaving 6 bases unmatched. The CDR3 sequence: CATAGGLNYGYTF. In DNA form, the CDR3 reads TGTGCCACCGCAGGGGGCCTAAACTATGGCTACACCTTC.

Turning to this clone: Germline and junction disagree at one end, which may indicate a read error. This chain uses TRBV19 with TRBJ1-6; TRBD1 is a possible D gene (6 bases). This CDR3 has 16 amino acids. The germline V gene encodes CDR1 LNHDA and CDR2 SQIVND (reference sequence). CDR3 sequence reads: CASSYGGRGYNSPFHF. The CDR3 DNA is TGTGCCAGTAGTTATGGAGGCAGGGGCTATAATTCACCCTTCCACTTT.

The chain joins TRBV7-9 to TRBJ1-1; 7 nucleotides line up with TRBD1. Germline V CDR1 and CDR2: SEHNR, FQNEAQ (reference sequence). Losses at the gene ends were 5 bases for V and 1 base for J; bases not matched to a gene: 10. The CDR3 covers 16 residues. The CDR3 DNA sequence: TGTGCCAGCAGCCGAAAACGGACAGGTAGGAACACTGAAGCTTTCTTT. It encodes CASSRKRTGRNTEAFF.

The J gene is TRBJ1-4, the V gene TRBV18, with D uncertain. The CDR3 extends over 13 amino acids. Germline assignment: CDR1 KGHSH and CDR2 LQKENI. Trimming took off 6 bases at V and 8 bases at J, with 13 bases between the two ends. CDR3 in amino acids: CASSQSLSEKLFF. The CDR3, as DNA: TGTGCCAGCTCCCAAAGTCTAAGCGAAAAACTGTTTTTT.